The 24 T cell receptor beta chains given below trace back to one sample, sequenced in a study of shared clonotypes between healthy human individuals. Assay: immunoSEQ multiplex PCR; the TCRdb copy retains only in-frame clones and omits some. This table holds approximately 1.5 million clones, about 98.5% found once. The sequenced sample was naive CD4+ T cells sorted from blood. Subset reported: CD45RA+ positively selected. The receptors derive from a man aged 25-45 years in good health.

Of note for this clone: Other DNA sequences in the sample encode the same CDR3. The chain is built from TRBV5-1 and TRBJ2-5, with 8 bases that match TRBD1. CDR1 is SGHRS, CDR2 YFSETQ, per germline. The CDR3 is 14 amino acids. V shed 1 base and J 2 bases; nucleotides not matched to a gene: 1. The CDR3 DNA reads TGCGCCAGCAGCTTGAGGACAGGGCAAGAGACCCAGTACTTC. This translates into CASSLRTGQETQYF.

V is TRBV6-1 and J is TRBJ2-7; 12 nucleotides match TRBD2. This CDR3 spans 14 amino acids. V shed 7 bases, J shed 3 bases, and the junction held 4 bases outside the gene matches. Germline V gene sequence: CDR1 MNHNS, CDR2 SASEGT. CDR3: CASIGLAGSYEQYF. Here the CDR3 DNA reads TGTGCCAGCATCGGACTAGCGGGAAGCTACGAGCAGTACTTC.

CDR3 in amino acids: CASSPLEGQPQHF. The CDR3 DNA is TGTGCCAGCTCACCTCTAGAGGGGCAGCCCCAGCATTTT. The chain couples TRBV18 to TRBJ1-5; possible D gene TRBD1, 5 bases. This CDR3 contains 13 residues. Germline V gives CDR1 KGHSH, CDR2 LQKENI. V was trimmed by 3 bases and J by 7 bases, leaving 10 bases between them.

This chain links TRBV11-2 with TRBJ2-2; the D call may be TRBD1 or TRBD2 (6 bases each). This CDR3 region has 16 residues. Looked up from germline, CDR1 is SGHAT and CDR2 is FQNNGV. Trimming removed 1 base at V and 4 bases at J, with 13 bases between. The CDR3 bases are TGTGCCAGCAGCTTAGTGGCAGGGGAGGTCACCGGGGAGCTGTTTTTT. This sequence encodes CASSLVAGEVTGELFF.

This chain links TRBV18 with TRBJ2-7; 7 nucleotides match TRBD1. Germline V lookup: CDR1 KGHSH, CDR2 LQKENI. The CDR3 contains 14 residues. V shed 6 bases and J 0 bases; nucleotides not matched to a gene: 5. This CDR3 is CASSRDSTSYEQYF. CDR3 DNA: TGTGCCAGCTCCAGGGACAGTACCTCCTACGAGCAGTACTTC.

The V call is TRBV18, the J call TRBJ2-7, with D possibly matching TRBD2 (5 bases). Germline CDR1 reads KGHSH; CDR2 reads LQKENI. The CDR3 loop spans 15 amino acids. The germline V and J ends were trimmed by 3 bases and 0 bases, with 12 bases remaining between them. The CDR3 loop reads CASSPRGPGSYEQYF. The CDR3 DNA sequence: TGTGCCAGCTCACCCCGAGGGCCGGGCTCCTACGAGCAGTACTTC. Based on the CDR3 plus reference TRBV18 and TRBJ2-7, the full variable domain is NAGVMQNPRHLVRRRGQEARLRCSPMKGHSHVYWYRQLPEEGLKFMVYLQKENIIDESGMPKERFSAEFPKEGPSILRIQQVVRGDSAAYFCASSPRGPGSYEQYFGPGTRLTVT.

This clone was seen just once. The CDR3 nucleotides read TGTGCCAGCTCAGCCCGTCTGGTAGTGGACACTGAAGCTTTCTTT. This sequence encodes CASSARLVVDTEAFF. The rearrangement joins TRBV18 to TRBJ1-1; D is undetermined. CDR1 is KGHSH, CDR2 LQKENI, per germline. CDR3 length equals 15 residues. The ends were cut back, 5 bases at V and 3 bases at J, with 16 bases in the middle.

The V and J genes are TRBV7-2 and TRBJ1-5, with D possibly TRBD1 on 6 matching bases. The germline V and J ends were trimmed by 5 bases and 3 bases, with 17 bases remaining between them. Germline assignment: CDR1 SGHTA and CDR2 FQGNSA. There are 16 residues in the CDR3. In nucleotides, the CDR3 is TGTGCCAGCAGCCCCCCCGGGGGGGCGTACAATCAGCCCCAGCATTTT. This translates into CASSPPGGAYNQPQHF.

This chain joins TRBV4-2 and TRBJ1-4; D perhaps matches TRBD1 (5 bases). Germline lookup yields CDR1 LGHNA and CDR2 YNFKEQ. V was trimmed by 0 bases and J by 10 bases, leaving 15 bases between them. This CDR3 spans 15 amino acids. CDR3 sequence reads: CASSQDRSSQGKLFF. In DNA, the CDR3 is TGTGCCAGCAGCCAAGATAGGAGCTCGCAGGGAAAACTGTTTTTT.

The V gene is TRBV6-1, the J gene TRBJ2-7; 10 positions match TRBD2. Germline CDR1 and CDR2: MNHNS and SASEGT. After removal of 6 bases from V and 4 bases from J, the junction contained 6 bases not matched to a gene. The CDR3 spans 14 residues. The DNA for the CDR3 is TGTGCCAGCAGCGGGACTAGCGCGGGGTACGAGCAGTACTTC. Protein: CASSGTSAGYEQYF.

CDR3 sequence: CAISEGDSGANVLTF. The CDR3 DNA reads as TGTGCCATCAGTGAGGGGGACTCGGGGGCCAACGTCCTGACTTTC. The chain is built from TRBV10-3 and TRBJ2-6; tentative D call: TRBD2 (6 bases). The length of the CDR3 is 15 residues. The V gene lost 2 bases and the J gene lost 4 bases, with 9 bases spanning the gap. Looked up from germline, CDR1 is ENHRY and CDR2 is SYGVKD.

The chain combines TRBV10-1 with TRBJ2-3, with 14 bases aligning to TRBD2. In germline, CDR1 is WNHNN, CDR2 SYGVQD (reference sequence). Losses at the gene ends were 2 bases for V and 4 bases for J; bases not matched to a gene: 5. The CDR3 is 17 amino acids. The DNA of the CDR3 is TGCGCCAGCAGTGAGGCGGGACTAGCGGGAGTTTCAGATACGCAGTATTTT. This sequence encodes CASSEAGLAGVSDTQYF.

This clone was observed a single time. V gene TRBV5-1 combines with J gene TRBJ2-3; 15 nucleotides align to TRBD2. Germline V gene lookup returns CDR1 SGHRS and CDR2 YFSETQ. This CDR3 contains 16 residues. Germline trimming cut 4 bases from V and 4 bases from J; bases unmatched to any gene: 4. CDR3 DNA: TGCGCCAGCAGCCCCGGACTAGCGGGAGGGTCAGATACGCAGTATTTT. This encodes CASSPGLAGGSDTQYF.

As concerns this clone: Additional DNA sequences in this sample encode the identical CDR3. The CDR3 nucleotides read TGTGCCAGCTCACCGGGAGGGGGGCACTATGGCTACACCTTC. Amino acid sequence: CASSPGGGHYGYTF. This chain links TRBV18 with TRBJ1-2; D possibly corresponds to TRBD1 (6 bases). The CDR3 has 14 residues. V was trimmed by 3 bases and J by 3 bases, leaving 11 bases between them. In germline, CDR1 is KGHSH, CDR2 LQKENI.

About this clone itself: The same CDR3 also results from other DNA sequences found in this sample. The rearrangement links TRBV5-1 to TRBJ2-7, with TRBD2 matching 14 bases. Germline assignment: CDR1 SGHRS and CDR2 YFSETQ. This CDR3 is 15 amino acids long. Unmatched junction bases numbered 2, after V lost 3 bases and J lost 3 bases. CDR3 amino acids: CASSSGTSGSYEQYF. The CDR3 DNA reads TGCGCCAGCAGCTCCGGGACTAGCGGGAGCTACGAGCAGTACTTC.

J is TRBJ1-1 and V is TRBV27; D unresolved. Per the germline V gene, CDR1 is MNHEY and CDR2 is SMNVEV (reference sequence). V was clipped by 2 bases and J by 5 bases, with 9 bases between them. The CDR3 sequence is 13 residues long. The CDR3 sequence is CASSLMPGTEAFF. CDR3 bases: TGTGCCAGCAGTTTAATGCCTGGGACTGAAGCTTTCTTT.

A remark on this clone: This CDR3 is also generated by other DNA sequences in the sample. This chain uses TRBV29-1 with TRBJ2-1; 7 bases align to TRBD2. Trimming cost V 6 bases and J 0 bases; bases outside gene matches: 2. This CDR3 spans 13 amino acids. Germline V gene sequence: CDR1 SQVTM, CDR2 ANQGSEA. The CDR3: CSVGGSSYNEQFF. As DNA, the CDR3 is TGCAGCGTCGGCGGGAGCTCCTACAATGAGCAGTTCTTC.

J is TRBJ1-2 and V is TRBV5-1; tentatively, D is TRBD1 (6 bases). This CDR3 is built from 16 residues. Germline lookup yields CDR1 SGHRS and CDR2 YFSETQ. Between the trimmed V and J ends, which lost 3 bases and 4 bases, there was a span of 19 bases. CDR3 DNA: TGCGCCAGCAGCTCCGGACAGTCCGTGGGGAGCTATGGCTACACCTTC. This translates into CASSSGQSVGSYGYTF.

The genes are TRBV5-4 and TRBJ1-4; perhaps TRBD1 as D (5 bases). V lost 5 bases and J 10 bases, leaving 21 bases between the germline ends. This CDR3 contains 15 residues. Germline lookup yields CDR1 SGHNT and CDR2 YYREEE (reference sequence). The CDR3 here is CASSDPRDDGSKLFF. The CDR3 nucleotides are TGTGCCAGCAGTGACCCCAGGGACGATGGTTCAAAACTGTTTTTT.

V gene TRBV10-3 combines with J gene TRBJ1-3, with D possibly being TRBD1 (6 bases). CDR1 ENHRY and CDR2 SYGVKD come from the germline V gene. The CDR3 extends over 15 amino acids. Trimming left V 9 bases short and J 2 bases short, with 17 bases between. The CDR3 DNA reads as TGTGCCATGAAGGGTACGGGGACAACTGGAAACACCATATATTTT. This codes for CAMKGTGTTGNTIYF.

CDR3 coding DNA: TGTGCCAGCAGCCGGGACTACCAAACGCGGAATGAGCAGTTCTTC. Its protein product is CASSRDYQTRNEQFF. This sequence joins TRBV9 and TRBJ2-1; 7 nucleotides line up with TRBD2. V lost 4 bases, J lost 7 bases, and 11 bases stayed unmatched. CDR1 and CDR2 from the germline V gene are SGDLS and YYNGEE. The CDR3 consists of 15 residues.

A single count supports this clone. The chain couples TRBV9 to TRBJ2-7; D possibly uses TRBD1 or TRBD2 (5 bases each). Germline CDR1 reads SGDLS; CDR2 reads YYNGEE. V was trimmed by 0 bases and J by 6 bases, leaving 13 bases between them. The CDR3 loop spans 14 amino acids. CDR3 region: CASSVDRDHSEQYF. CDR3 nucleotide sequence: TGTGCCAGCAGCGTAGATAGGGACCACTCCGAGCAGTACTTC.

The rearrangement uses TRBV11-2 and TRBJ1-4; no firm D call. Germline CDR1 SGHAT, CDR2 FQNNGV. The CDR3 has 13 residues. Trimming cost V 3 bases and J 5 bases, with 7 bases left between them. CDR3 DNA sequence: TGTGCCAGCAGCTTTTTGGGGAATGAAAAACTGTTTTTT. Its protein is CASSFLGNEKLFF.

Worth noting for this clone: Additional DNA sequences in this sample encode the identical CDR3. The CDR3 protein is CASRLNTEAFF. In nucleotides, the CDR3 is TGTGCCAGTAGACTTAACACTGAAGCTTTCTTT. This chain links TRBV2 with TRBJ1-1; no clear D. Trimming shortened V by 9 bases and J by 2 bases, and 7 bases separated the two germline ends. CDR3 size: 11 residues. Germline CDR1 reads SNHLY; CDR2 reads FYNNEI.